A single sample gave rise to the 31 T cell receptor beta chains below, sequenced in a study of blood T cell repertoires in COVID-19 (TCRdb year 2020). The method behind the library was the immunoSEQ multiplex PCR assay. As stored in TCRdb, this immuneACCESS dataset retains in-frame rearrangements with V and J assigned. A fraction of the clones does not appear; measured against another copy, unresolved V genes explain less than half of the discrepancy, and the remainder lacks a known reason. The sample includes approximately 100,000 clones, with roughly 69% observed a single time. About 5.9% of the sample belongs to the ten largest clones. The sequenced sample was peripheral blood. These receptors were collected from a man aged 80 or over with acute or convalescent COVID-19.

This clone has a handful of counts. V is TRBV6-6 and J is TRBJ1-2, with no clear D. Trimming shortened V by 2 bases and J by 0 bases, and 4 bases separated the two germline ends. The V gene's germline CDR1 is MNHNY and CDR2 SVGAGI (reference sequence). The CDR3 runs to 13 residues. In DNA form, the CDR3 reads TGTGCCAGCAGTTACGGGCCTAACTATGGCTACACCTTC. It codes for CASSYGPNYGYTF.

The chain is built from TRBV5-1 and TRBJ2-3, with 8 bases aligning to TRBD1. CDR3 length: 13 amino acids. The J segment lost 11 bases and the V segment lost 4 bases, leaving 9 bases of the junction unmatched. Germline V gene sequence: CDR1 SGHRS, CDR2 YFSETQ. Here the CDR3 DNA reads TGCGCCAGCAGCGAGAGTGGACAGGGCAGGCAGTATTTT. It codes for CASSESGQGRQYF.

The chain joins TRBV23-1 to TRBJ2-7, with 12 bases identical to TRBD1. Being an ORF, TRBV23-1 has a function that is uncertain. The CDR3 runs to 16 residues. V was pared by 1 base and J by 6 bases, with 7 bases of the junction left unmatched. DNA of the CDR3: TGCGCCAGCAGTCAATACCGGGACAGGGGGCATCTCGAGCAGTACTTC. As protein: CASSQYRDRGHLEQYF.

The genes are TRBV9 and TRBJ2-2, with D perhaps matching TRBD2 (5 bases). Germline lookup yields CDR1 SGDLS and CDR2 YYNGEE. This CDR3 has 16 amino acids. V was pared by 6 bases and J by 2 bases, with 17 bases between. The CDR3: CASTPSTGFNTGELFF. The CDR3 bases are TGTGCCAGCACCCCATCGACGGGGTTTAACACCGGGGAGCTGTTTTTT.

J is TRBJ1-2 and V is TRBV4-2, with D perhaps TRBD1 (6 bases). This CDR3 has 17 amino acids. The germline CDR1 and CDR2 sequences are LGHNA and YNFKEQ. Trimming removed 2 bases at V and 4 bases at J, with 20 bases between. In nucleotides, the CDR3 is TGTGCCAGCAGCCAAAGGCAGGGGCCTCGAGGGACCTATGGCTACACCTTC. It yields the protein CASSQRQGPRGTYGYTF.

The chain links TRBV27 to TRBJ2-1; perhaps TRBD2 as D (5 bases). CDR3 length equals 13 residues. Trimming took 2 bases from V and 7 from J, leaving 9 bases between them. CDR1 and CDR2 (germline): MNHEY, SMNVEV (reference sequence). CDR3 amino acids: CASSLIRGNEQFF. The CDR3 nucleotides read TGTGCCAGCAGTTTAATTCGGGGTAATGAGCAGTTCTTC.

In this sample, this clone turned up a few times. CDR3: CASSLGLARLGELFF. The CDR3 coding sequence is TGTGCCAGCAGCTTAGGACTAGCTAGACTTGGGGAGCTGTTTTTT. The gene calls are TRBV7-9 and TRBJ2-2; the match to TRBD2 covers 7 bases. This CDR3 comprises 15 residues. The trim removed 1 base at V and 8 bases at J, leaving 7 bases unmatched. CDR1 is SEHNR and CDR2 is FQNEAQ in the germline V gene (reference sequence).

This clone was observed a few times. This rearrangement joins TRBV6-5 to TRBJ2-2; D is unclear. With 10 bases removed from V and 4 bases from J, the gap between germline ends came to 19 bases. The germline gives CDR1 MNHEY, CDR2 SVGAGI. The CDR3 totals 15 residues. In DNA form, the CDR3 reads TGTGCCACCATTCTTAAATCCTTTAGCACCGGGGAGCTGTTTTTT. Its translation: CATILKSFSTGELFF.

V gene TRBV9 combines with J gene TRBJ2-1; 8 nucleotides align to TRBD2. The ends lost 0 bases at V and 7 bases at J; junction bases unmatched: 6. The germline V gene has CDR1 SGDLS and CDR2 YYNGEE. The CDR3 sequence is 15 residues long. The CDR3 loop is CASSVAGGPRNEQFF. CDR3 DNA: TGTGCCAGCAGCGTAGCGGGAGGGCCGAGGAATGAGCAGTTCTTC.

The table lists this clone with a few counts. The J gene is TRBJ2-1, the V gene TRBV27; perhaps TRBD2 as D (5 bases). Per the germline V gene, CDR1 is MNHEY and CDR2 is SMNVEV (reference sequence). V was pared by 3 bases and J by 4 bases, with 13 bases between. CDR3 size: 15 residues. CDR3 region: CASSFPAAGYNEQFF. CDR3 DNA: TGTGCCAGCAGTTTCCCAGCGGCTGGGTACAATGAGCAGTTCTTC.

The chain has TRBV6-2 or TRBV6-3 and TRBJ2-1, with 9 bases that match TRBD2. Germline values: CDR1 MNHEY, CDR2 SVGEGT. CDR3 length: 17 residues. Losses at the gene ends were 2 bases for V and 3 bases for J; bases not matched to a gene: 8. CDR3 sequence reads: CASSYGLASGDYNEQFF. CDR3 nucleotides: TGTGCCAGCAGTTACGGTCTGGCTAGCGGGGACTACAATGAGCAGTTCTTC.

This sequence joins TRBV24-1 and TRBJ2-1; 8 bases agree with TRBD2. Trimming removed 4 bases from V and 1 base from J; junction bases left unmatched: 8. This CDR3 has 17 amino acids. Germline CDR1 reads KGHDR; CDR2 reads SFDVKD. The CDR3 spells CATSEITSGPSYNEQFF. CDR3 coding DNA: TGTGCCACCAGTGAAATAACTAGCGGCCCTTCCTACAATGAGCAGTTCTTC.

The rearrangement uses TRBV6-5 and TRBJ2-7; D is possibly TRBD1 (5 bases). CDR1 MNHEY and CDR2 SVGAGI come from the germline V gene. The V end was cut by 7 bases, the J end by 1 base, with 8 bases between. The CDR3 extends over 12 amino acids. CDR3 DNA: TGTGCCAGCACCACAGGATCCTACGAGCAGTACTTC. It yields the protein CASTTGSYEQYF.

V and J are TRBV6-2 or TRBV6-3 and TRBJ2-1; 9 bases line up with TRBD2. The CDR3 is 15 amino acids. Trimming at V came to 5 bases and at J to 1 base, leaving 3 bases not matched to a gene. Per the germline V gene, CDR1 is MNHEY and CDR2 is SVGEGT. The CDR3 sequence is CASSALAGSYNEQFF. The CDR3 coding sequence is TGTGCCAGCAGTGCCCTAGCGGGGTCCTACAATGAGCAGTTCTTC.

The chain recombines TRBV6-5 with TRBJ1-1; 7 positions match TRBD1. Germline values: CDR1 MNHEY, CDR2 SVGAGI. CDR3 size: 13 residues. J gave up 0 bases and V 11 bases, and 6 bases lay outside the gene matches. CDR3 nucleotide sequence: TGTGCCGCACAGGGGACCATGAACACTGAAGCTTTCTTT. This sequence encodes CAAQGTMNTEAFF.

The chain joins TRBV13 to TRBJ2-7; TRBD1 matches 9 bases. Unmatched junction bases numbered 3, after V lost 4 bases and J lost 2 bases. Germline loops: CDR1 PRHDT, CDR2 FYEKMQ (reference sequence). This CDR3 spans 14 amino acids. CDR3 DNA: TGTGCCAGCAGCTGGGGACAGGGTGCCTACGAGCAGTACTTC. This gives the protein CASSWGQGAYEQYF.

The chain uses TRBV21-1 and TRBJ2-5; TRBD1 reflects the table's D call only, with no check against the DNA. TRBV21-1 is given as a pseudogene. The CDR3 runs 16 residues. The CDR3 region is CASSNIRDQGSETQYF. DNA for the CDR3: TGTGCCAGCAGCAACATCAGGGATCAAGGCTCAGAGACCCAGTACTTC.

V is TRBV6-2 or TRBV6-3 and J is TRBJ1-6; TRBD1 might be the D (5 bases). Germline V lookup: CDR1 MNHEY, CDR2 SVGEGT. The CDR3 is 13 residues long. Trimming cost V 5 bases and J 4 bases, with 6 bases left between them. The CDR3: CASSKGYNSPLHF. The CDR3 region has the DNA TGTGCCAGCAGTAAGGGGTATAATTCACCCCTCCACTTT.

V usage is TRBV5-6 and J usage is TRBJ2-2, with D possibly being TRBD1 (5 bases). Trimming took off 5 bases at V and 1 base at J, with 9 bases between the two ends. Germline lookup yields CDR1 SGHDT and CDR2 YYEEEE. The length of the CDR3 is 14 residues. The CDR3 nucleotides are TGTGCCAGCAGGATTGGACAGAACACCGGGGAGCTGTTTTTT. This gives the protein CASRIGQNTGELFF.

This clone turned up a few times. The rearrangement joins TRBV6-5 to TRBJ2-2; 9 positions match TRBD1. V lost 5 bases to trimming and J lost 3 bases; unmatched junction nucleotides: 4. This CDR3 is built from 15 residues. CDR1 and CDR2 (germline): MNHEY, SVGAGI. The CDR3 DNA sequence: TGTGCCAGCAGTCCGGACAGGGGTGACACCGGGGAGCTGTTTTTT. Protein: CASSPDRGDTGELFF.

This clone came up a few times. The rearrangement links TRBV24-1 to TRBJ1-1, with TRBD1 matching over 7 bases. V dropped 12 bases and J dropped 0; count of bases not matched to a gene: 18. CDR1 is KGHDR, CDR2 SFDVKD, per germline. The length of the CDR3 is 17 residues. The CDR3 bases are TGTGCCCAGGAGGGACTCCTCAGGGGGAAAATGAACACTGAAGCTTTCTTT. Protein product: CAQEGLLRGKMNTEAFF.

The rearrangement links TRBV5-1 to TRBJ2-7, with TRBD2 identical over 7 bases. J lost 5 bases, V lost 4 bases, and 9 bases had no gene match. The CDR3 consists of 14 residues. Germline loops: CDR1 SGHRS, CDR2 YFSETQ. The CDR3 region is CASSEGGRVNEQYF. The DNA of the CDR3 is TGCGCCAGCAGCGAGGGAGGGAGAGTAAACGAGCAGTACTTC.

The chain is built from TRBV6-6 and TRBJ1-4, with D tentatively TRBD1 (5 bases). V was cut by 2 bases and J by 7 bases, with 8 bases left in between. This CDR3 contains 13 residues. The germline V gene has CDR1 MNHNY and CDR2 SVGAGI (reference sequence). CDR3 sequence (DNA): TGTGCCAGCAGTTACGCTGACAGTGAAAAACTGTTTTTT. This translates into CASSYADSEKLFF.

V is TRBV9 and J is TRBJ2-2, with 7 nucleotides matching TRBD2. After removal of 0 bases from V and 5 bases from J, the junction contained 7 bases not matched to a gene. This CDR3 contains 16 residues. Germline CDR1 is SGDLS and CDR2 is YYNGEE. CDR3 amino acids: CASSVGAGVGTGELFF. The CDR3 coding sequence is TGTGCCAGCAGCGTAGGGGCGGGAGTGGGAACCGGGGAGCTGTTTTTT.

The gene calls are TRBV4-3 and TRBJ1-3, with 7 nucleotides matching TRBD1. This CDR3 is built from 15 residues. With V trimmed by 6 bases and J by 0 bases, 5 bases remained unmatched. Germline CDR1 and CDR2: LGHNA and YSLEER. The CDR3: CASSLQGNSGNTIYF. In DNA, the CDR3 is TGCGCCAGCAGTCTACAGGGGAACTCTGGAAACACCATATATTTT.

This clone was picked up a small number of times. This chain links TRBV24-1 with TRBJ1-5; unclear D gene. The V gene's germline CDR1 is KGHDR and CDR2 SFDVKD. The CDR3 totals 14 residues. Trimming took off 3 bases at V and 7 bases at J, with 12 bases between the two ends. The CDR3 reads CATSDAGLVQPQHF. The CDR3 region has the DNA TGTGCCACCAGTGATGCGGGCCTCGTCCAGCCCCAGCATTTT.

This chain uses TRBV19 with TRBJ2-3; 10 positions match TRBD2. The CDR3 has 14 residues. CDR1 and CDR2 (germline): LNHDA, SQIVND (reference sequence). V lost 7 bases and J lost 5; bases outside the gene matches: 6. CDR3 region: CASKESSGRDTQYF. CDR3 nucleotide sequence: TGTGCCAGTAAGGAGTCTAGCGGGAGAGATACGCAGTATTTT.

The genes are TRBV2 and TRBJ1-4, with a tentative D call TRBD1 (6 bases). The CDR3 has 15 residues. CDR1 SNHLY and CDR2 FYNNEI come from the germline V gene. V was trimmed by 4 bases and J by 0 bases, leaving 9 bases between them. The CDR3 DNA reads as TGTGCCAGCAGTGCCCGACAGGCAACTAATGAAAAACTGTTTTTT. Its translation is CASSARQATNEKLFF. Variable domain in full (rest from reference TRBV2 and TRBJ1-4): EPEVTQTPSHQVTQMGQEVILRCVPISNHLYFYWYRQILGQKVEFLVSFYNNEISEKSEIFDDQFSVERPDGSNFTLKIRSTKLEDSAMYFCASSARQATNEKLFFGSGTQLSVL.

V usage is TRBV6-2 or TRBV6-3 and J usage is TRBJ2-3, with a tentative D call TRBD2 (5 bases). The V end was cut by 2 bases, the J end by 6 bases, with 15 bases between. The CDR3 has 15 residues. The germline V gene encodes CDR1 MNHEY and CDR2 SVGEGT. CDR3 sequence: CASSYGGLFGDTQYF. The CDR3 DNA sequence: TGTGCCAGCAGTTACGGCGGGCTGTTCGGGGATACGCAGTATTTT.

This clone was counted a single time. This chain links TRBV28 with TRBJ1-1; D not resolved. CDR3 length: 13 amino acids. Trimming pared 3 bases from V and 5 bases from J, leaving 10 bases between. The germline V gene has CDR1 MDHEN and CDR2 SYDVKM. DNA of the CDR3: TGTGCCAGCAGTTTGGCAGATTGGACTGAAGCTTTCTTT. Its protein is CASSLADWTEAFF. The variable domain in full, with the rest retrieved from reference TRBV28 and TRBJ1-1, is DVKVTQSSRYLVKRTGEKVFLECVQDMDHENMFWYRQDPGLGLRLIYFSYDVKMKEKGDIPEGYSVSREKKERFSLILESASTNQTSMYLCASSLADWTEAFFGQGTRLTVV.

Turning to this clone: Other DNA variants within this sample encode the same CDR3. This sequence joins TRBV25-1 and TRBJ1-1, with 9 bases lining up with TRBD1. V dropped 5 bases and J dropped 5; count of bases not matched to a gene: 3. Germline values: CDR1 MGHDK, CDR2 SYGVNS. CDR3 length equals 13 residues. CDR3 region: CASSRQGGTEAFF. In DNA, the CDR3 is TGTGCCAGCAGTCGACAGGGGGGAACTGAAGCTTTCTTT.